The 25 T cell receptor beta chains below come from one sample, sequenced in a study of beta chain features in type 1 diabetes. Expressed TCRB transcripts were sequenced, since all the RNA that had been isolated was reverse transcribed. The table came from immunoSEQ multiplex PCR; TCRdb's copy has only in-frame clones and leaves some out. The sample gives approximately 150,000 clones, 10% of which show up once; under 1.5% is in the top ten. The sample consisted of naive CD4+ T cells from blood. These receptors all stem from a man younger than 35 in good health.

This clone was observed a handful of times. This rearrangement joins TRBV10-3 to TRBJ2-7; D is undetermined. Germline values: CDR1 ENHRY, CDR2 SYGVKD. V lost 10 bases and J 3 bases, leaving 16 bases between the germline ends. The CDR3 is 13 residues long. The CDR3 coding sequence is TGTGCCAGCAGCAGCCGGCCTAGCTACGAGCAGTACTTC. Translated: CASSSRPSYEQYF.

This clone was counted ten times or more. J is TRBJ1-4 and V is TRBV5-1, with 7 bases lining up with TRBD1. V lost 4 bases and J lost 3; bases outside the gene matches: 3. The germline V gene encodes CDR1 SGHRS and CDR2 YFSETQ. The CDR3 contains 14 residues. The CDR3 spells CASSVGTANEKLFF. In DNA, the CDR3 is TGCGCCAGCAGCGTTGGGACAGCTAATGAAAAACTGTTTTTT.

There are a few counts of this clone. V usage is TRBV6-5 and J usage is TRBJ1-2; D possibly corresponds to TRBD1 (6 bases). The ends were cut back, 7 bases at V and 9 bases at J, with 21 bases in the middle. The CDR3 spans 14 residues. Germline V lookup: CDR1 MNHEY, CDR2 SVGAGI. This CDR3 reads CASTFTGQRGSYTF. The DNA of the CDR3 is TGTGCCAGCACCTTTACCGGACAGAGAGGGAGCTACACCTTC.

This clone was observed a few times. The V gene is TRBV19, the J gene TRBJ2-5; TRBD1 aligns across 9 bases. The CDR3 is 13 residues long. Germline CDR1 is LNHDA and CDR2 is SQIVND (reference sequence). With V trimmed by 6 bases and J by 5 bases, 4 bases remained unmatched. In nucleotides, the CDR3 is TGTGCCAGTAGACAGGGGGCTTTGGAGACCCAGTACTTC. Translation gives CASRQGALETQYF. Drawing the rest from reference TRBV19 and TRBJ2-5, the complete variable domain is DGGITQSPKYLFRKEGQNVTLSCEQNLNHDAMYWYRQDPGQGLRLIYYSQIVNDFQKGDIAEGYSVSREKKESFPLTVTSAQKNPTAFYLCASRQGALETQYFGPGTRLLVL.

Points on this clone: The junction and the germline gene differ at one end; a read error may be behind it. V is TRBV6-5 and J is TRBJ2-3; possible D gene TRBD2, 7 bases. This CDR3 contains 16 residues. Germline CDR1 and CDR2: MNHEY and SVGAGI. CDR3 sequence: CASSYSWGGRADTQYF. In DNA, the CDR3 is TGTGCCAGCAGCTACTCCTGGGGGGGCAGGGCAGATACGCAGTATTTT.

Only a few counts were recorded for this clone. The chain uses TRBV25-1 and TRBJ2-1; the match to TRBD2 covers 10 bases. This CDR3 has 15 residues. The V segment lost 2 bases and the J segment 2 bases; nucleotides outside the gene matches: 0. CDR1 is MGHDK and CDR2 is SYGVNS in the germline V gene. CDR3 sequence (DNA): TGTGCCAGCAGTGAACTAGCGGGGGCCTACAATGAGCAGTTCTTC. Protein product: CASSELAGAYNEQFF.

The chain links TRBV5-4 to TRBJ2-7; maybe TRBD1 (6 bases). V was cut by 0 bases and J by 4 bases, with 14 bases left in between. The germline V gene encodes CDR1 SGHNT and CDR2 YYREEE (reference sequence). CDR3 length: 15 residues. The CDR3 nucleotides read TGTGCCAGCAGCTTGGATCAGGGGTTTGTTTACGAGCAGTACTTC. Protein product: CASSLDQGFVYEQYF.

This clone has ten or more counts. This chain's CDR3 is CASSQDRGLNTEAFF. CDR3 DNA: TGCGCCAGCAGCCAAGATCGGGGATTGAACACTGAAGCTTTCTTT. The gene calls are TRBV4-1 and TRBJ1-1; D is unclear. This CDR3 has 15 amino acids. V was clipped by 0 bases and J by 0 bases, with 8 bases between them. Germline values: CDR1 MGHRA, CDR2 YSYEKL.

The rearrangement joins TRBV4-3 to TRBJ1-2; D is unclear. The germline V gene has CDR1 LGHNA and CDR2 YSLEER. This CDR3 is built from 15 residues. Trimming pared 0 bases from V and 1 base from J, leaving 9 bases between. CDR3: CASSQDYTLNYGYTF. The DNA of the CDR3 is TGCGCCAGCAGCCAAGATTACACCCTTAACTATGGCTACACCTTC.

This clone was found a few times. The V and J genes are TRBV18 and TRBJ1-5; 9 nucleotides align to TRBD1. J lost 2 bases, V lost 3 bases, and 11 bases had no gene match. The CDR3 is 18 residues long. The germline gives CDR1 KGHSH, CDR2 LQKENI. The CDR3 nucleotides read TGTGCCAGCTCACCTGGGGACAGGGCCCCGTGGGGCAATCAGCCCCAGCATTTT. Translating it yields CASSPGDRAPWGNQPQHF.

CDR3 bases: TGTGCCAGCAGCTCCCGCACAGGACAGGGGGCCTTCGGGGAGCTGTTTTTT. Its translation is CASSSRTGQGAFGELFF. The chain is built from TRBV13 and TRBJ2-2; 11 bases are a match to TRBD1. CDR3 length equals 17 residues. V was clipped by 4 bases and J by 7 bases; unmatched bases: 11. From germline, CDR1 is PRHDT and CDR2 FYEKMQ (reference sequence).

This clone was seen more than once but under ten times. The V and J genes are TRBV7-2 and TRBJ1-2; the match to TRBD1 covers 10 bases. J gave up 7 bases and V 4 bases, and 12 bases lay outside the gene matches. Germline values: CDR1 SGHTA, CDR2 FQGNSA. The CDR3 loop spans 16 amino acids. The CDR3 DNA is TGTGCCAGCAGCTCTTCCCGTCGACAGGGGGCGGGTGGCTACACCTTC. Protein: CASSSSRRQGAGGYTF.

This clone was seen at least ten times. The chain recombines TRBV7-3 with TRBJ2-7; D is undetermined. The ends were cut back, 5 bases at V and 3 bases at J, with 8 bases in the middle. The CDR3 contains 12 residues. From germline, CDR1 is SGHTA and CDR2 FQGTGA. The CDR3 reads CASSKPGYEQYF. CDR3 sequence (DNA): TGTGCCAGCAGCAAGCCTGGCTACGAGCAGTACTTC.

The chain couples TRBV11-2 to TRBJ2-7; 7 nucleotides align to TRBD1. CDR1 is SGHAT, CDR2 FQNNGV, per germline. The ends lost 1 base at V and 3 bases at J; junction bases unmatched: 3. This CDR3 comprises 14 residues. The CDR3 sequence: CASSLGGQFYEQYF. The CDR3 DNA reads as TGTGCCAGCAGCTTAGGGGGACAGTTCTACGAGCAGTACTTC. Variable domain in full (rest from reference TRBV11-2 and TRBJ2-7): EAGVAQSPRYKIIEKRQSVAFWCNPISGHATLYWYQQILGQGPKLLIQFQNNGVVDDSQLPKDRFSAERLKGVDSTLKIQPAKLEDSAVYLCASSLGGQFYEQYFGPGTRLTVT.

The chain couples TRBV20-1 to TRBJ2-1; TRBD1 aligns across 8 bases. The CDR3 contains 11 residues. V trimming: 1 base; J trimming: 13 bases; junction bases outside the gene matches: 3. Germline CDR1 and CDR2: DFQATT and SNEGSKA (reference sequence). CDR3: CSARGQGIQFF. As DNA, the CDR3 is TGCAGTGCTAGAGGACAGGGGATTCAGTTCTTC.

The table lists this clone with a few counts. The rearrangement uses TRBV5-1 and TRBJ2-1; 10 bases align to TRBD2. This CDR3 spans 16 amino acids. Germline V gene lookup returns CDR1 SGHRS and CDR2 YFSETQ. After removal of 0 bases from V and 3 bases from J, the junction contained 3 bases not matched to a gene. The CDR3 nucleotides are TGCGCCAGCAGCTTGGCACTAGCGGGGATCTACAATGAGCAGTTCTTC. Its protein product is CASSLALAGIYNEQFF. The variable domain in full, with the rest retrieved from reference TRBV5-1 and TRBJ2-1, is KAGVTQTPRYLIKTRGQQVTLSCSPISGHRSVSWYQQTPGQGLQFLFEYFSETQRNKGNFPGRFSGRQFSNSRSEMNVSTLELGDSALYLCASSLALAGIYNEQFFGPGTRLTVL.

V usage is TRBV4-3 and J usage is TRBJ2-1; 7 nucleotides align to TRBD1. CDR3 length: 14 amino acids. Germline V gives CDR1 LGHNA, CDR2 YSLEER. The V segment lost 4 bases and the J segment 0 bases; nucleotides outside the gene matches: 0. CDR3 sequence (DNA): TGCGCCAGCAGCCGGGACAGCTCCTACAATGAGCAGTTCTTC. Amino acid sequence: CASSRDSSYNEQFF.

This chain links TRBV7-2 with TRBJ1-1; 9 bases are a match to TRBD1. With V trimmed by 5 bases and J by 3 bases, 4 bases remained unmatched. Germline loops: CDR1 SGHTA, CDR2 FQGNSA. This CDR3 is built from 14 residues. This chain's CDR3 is CASSLQGAYTEAFF. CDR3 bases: TGTGCCAGCAGCCTACAGGGGGCTTACACTGAAGCTTTCTTT.

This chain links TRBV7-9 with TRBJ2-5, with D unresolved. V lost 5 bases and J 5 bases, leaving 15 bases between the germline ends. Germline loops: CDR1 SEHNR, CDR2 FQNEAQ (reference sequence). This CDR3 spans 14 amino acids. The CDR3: CASSAPGFRETQYF. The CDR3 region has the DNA TGTGCCAGCAGCGCCCCCGGTTTTCGGGAGACCCAGTACTTC.

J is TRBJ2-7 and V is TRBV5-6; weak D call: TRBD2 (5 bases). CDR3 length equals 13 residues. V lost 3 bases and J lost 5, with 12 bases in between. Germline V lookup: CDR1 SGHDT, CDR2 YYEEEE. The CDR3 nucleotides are TGTGCCAGCAGCTGGGGTCGGGATAACGAGCAGTACTTC. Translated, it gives CASSWGRDNEQYF.

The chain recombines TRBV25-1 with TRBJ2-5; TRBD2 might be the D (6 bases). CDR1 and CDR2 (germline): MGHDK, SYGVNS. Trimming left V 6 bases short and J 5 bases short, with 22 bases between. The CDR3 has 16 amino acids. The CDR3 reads CASSPRDSFGEETQYF. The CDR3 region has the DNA TGTGCCAGCAGCCCCCGGGACTCCTTCGGGGAGGAGACCCAGTACTTC. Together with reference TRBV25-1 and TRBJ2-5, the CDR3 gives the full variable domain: EADIYQTPRYLVIGTGKKITLECSQTMGHDKMYWYQQDPGMELHLIHYSYGVNSTEKGDLSSESTVSRIRTEHFPLTLESARPSHTSQYLCASSPRDSFGEETQYFGPGTRLLVL.

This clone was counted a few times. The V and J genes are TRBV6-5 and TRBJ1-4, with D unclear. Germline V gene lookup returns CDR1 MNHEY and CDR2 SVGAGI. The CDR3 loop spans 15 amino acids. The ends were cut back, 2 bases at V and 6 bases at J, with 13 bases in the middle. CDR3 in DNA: TGTGCCAGCAGTTACGTCGGCCGCGGGCATGAAAAACTGTTTTTT. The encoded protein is CASSYVGRGHEKLFF.

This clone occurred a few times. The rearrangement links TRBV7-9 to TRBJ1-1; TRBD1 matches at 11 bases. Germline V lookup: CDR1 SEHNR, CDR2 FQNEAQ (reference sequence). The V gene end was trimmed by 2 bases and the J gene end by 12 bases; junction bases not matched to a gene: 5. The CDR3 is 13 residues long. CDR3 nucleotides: TGTGCCAGCAGCTTAACCCGGGACAGGGGGACTTTCTTT. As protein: CASSLTRDRGTFF.

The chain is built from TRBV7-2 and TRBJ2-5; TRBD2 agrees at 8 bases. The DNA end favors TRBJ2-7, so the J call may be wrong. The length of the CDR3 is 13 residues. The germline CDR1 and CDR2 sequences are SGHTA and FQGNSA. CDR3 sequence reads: CASSRGGAYEQYF. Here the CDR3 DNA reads TGTGCCAGCAGCCGGGGGGGAGCCTACGAGCAGTACTTC.

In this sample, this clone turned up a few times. The CDR3 DNA reads TGTGCCACCAGCAGAGGGGACAGCAACTCCTACGAGCAGTACTTC. Its translation: CATSRGDSNSYEQYF. The rearrangement uses TRBV15 and TRBJ2-7, with 7 bases aligning to TRBD1. The J segment lost 0 bases and the V segment lost 1 base, leaving 3 bases of the junction unmatched. CDR1 is LNHNV, CDR2 YYDKDF, per germline (reference sequence). This CDR3 is 15 amino acids long. The full variable domain, completed using reference TRBV15 and TRBJ2-7, is DAMVIQNPRYQVTQFGKPVTLSCSQTLNHNVMYWYQQKSSQAPKLLFHYYDKDFNNEADTPDNFQSRRPNTSFCFLDIRSPGLGDTAMYLCATSRGDSNSYEQYFGPGTRLTVT.